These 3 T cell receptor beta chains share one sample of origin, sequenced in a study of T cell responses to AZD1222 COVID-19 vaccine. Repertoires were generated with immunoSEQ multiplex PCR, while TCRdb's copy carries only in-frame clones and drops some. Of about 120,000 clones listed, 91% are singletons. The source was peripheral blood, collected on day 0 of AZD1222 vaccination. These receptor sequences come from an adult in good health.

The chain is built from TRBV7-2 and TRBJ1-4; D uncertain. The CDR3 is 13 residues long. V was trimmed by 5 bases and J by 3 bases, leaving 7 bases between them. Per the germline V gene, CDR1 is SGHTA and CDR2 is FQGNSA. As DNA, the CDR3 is TGTGCCAGCAGCCCCAGTCCTAATGAAAAACTGTTTTTT. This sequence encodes CASSPSPNEKLFF.

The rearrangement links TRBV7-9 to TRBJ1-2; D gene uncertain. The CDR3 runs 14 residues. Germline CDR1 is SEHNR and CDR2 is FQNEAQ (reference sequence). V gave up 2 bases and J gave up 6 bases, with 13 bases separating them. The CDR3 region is CASSLSAPSNGYTF. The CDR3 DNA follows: TGTGCCAGCAGCTTATCGGCCCCCTCTAATGGCTACACCTTC.

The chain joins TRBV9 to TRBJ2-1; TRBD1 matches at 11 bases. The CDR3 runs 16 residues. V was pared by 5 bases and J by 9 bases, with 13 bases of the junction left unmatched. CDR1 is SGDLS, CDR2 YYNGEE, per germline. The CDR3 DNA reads TGTGCCAGCAGTATCACCCCAGGACAGGGGGCTAGTGAGCAGTTCTTC. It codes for CASSITPGQGASEQFF.